These T cell receptor beta chains were read from a single sample in a study of T cell responses to AZD1222 COVID-19 vaccine. The method was immunoSEQ multiplex PCR; TCRdb's version includes in-frame clones alone and lacks a portion of them. The data hold under 120,000 clones, with around 94% observed a single time. Sequenced material: peripheral blood, taken on day 0 of AZD1222 vaccination. These receptors all stem from an adult in good health. CDR3s include the opening cysteine and the closing phenylalanine or tryptophan. A D gene is named only where the DNA matches it firmly. The size of a clone is reported for some rows only, either as once, few or many, or as a class for expanded clones.

>NA|TRBV7-9|TRBJ1-1|NA
TGTGCCAGCAGCTCTGGGGCGGTGAACACTGAAGCTTTCTTT
CASSSGAVNTEAFF
>NA|TRBV3-1/TRBV3-2|TRBJ1-2|TRBD1
TGTGCCAGCAGCCAAGAAGAATTACTAGGACGCGACAGGGGCTATGGCTACACCTTC
CASSQEELLGRDRGYGYTF
>NA|TRBV28|TRBJ2-5|NA
TGTGCCAGCAGTTTTGCAGGGACGGAGACCCAGTACTTC
CASSFAGTETQYF
>NA|TRBV2|TRBJ2-6|TRBD1
TGTGCCAGCAGCGAGACAGGGGGGTCTGGGGCCAACGTCCTGACTTTC
CASSETGGSGANVLTF
>NA|TRBV7-9|TRBJ2-7|TRBD1
TGTGCCAGCAGCCCGGGACAGAATAACAAGCAGTACTTC
CASSPGQNNKQYF
>NA|TRBV12-5|TRBJ1-1|NA
TGTGCTAGTGGTTCGGACGAGACAGGGAACACTGAAGCTTTCTTT
CASGSDETGNTEAFF
>NA|TRBV19|TRBJ2-2|NA
TGTGCCAGTAGTACTCCCGGCACCGGGGAGCTGTTTTTT
CASSTPGTGELFF
>NA|TRBV6-1|TRBJ1-3|NA
TGTGCCAGCAGTGAGACACAGGGTGTTGGAAACACCATATATTTT
CASSETQGVGNTIYF
>NA|TRBV4-1|TRBJ1-1|NA
TGCGCCAGCAGCCAAGACCCCACATGGAACACTGAAGCTTTCTTT
CASSQDPTWNTEAFF
>once|TRBV3-1/TRBV3-2|TRBJ2-7|NA
TGTGCCAGCAGCCAAGGGCCCGCCTACGAGCAGTACTTC
CASSQGPAYEQYF
>NA|TRBV11-3|TRBJ1-4|NA
TGTGCCAGCAGCCCCGCGGATTATAATGAAAAACTGTTTTTT
CASSPADYNEKLFF
>NA|TRBV5-5|TRBJ2-7|NA
TGTGCCAGCAGCTTAGCCCCCGGCGAGCAGTACTTC
CASSLAPGEQYF
>few|TRBV6-6|TRBJ2-7|NA
TGTGCCAGCAGTTACGAGGGAGGTCGGTTAAACGAGCAGTACTTC
CASSYEGGRLNEQYF
>NA|TRBV7-8|TRBJ1-2|TRBD1
TGTGCCAGCAGCACCAGGGGGGCGAGCGTTTATGGCTACACCTTC
CASSTRGASVYGYTF
>NA|TRBV9|TRBJ1-2|TRBD1
TGTGCCAGCAGCACTTCGGGACAGGGGTCTTATGGCTACACCTTC
CASSTSGQGSYGYTF
>once|TRBV30|TRBJ2-7|NA
TGTGCCTGGGCAGGAGGGGACTACGAGCAGTACTTC
CAWAGGDYEQYF
>NA|TRBV2|TRBJ1-5|TRBD1
TGTGCCAGCCGAGGACAGGGAGATATGGAGCCCCAGCATTTT
CASRGQGDMEPQHF
>NA|TRBV19|TRBJ1-3|NA
TGTGCCAGTAGTATAAACATTAACCCTGGAAACACCATATATTTT
CASSININPGNTIYF
>NA|TRBV5-6|TRBJ2-3|TRBD2
TGTGCCAGCACCCGACTAGCGGGGGGAAGTGGAGATACGCAGTATTTT
CASTRLAGGSGDTQYF
>NA|TRBV15|TRBJ1-2|NA
TGTGCCACCAGCAATAGGGCCCTACATTATGGCTACACCTTC
CATSNRALHYGYTF
>NA|TRBV19|TRBJ2-3|NA
TGTGCCAGTAGTTCCGGGTATGGCACAGATACGCAGTATTTT
CASSSGYGTDTQYF
>NA|TRBV3-1/TRBV3-2|TRBJ1-6|NA
TGTGCCAGCAGCCAAGAGCCGGGGGGGGATTCACCCCTCCACTTT
CASSQEPGGDSPLHF
>once|TRBV20-1|TRBJ1-2|NA
TGCAGTGCTAGCCGCTATGGCTACACCTTC
CSASRYGYTF
>NA|TRBV5-1|TRBJ2-2|TRBD2
TGCGCCAGCAGCTTGACCAGCGGGGTGTCTGGCGGGGAGCTGTTTTTT
CASSLTSGVSGGELFF
>NA|TRBV19|TRBJ2-1|TRBD1
TGTGCCAGTAGTATAGATGGGACAGGGGTTAATGAGCAGTTCTTC
CASSIDGTGVNEQFF
>NA|TRBV6-6|TRBJ1-2|NA
TGTGCCAGCAGTCGCCCCCCGGGACACTCTTCCTATGGCTACACCTTC
CASSRPPGHSSYGYTF
>NA|TRBV7-2|TRBJ2-7|NA
TGTGCCAGCAGCTTAGGAGGAAGAACAGGGACCTCCTTC
CASSLGGRTGTSF
>NA|TRBV6-5|TRBJ2-7|NA
TGTGCCAGCAGTCCCAAATGGGAAGGGAGCTACGAGCAGTACTTC
CASSPKWEGSYEQYF
>NA|TRBV7-9|TRBJ1-5|NA
TGTGCCAGCAGCGTGGACGGGGATAGCAATCAGCCCCAGCATTTT
CASSVDGDSNQPQHF
>NA|TRBV12-3/TRBV12-4|TRBJ2-7|TRBD2
TGTGCCAGCAGTTTCCGGACTAGCTCCGAGCAGTACTTC
CASSFRTSSEQYF
>NA|TRBV2|TRBJ1-4|TRBD1
TGTGCCAGCAAAGAATACGAGGGGGCGCGGGAAAAACTGTTTTTT
CASKEYEGAREKLFF
>NA|TRBV19|TRBJ2-7|NA
TGTGCCAGTAGTTATGCGGACACCTACGAGCAGTACTTC
CASSYADTYEQYF
>once|TRBV7-9|TRBJ1-1|TRBD1
TGTGCCAGCAGCCCCCGGACAGGGAACACTGAAGCTTTCTTT
CASSPRTGNTEAFF
>NA|TRBV2|TRBJ1-5|NA
TGTGCCAGCAGTGACCGGGTGGGCAATCAGCCCCAGCATTTT
CASSDRVGNQPQHF
>NA|TRBV9|TRBJ1-2|TRBD1
TGTGCCAGCAGCGCCCAGGGGGCGGGCTACACCTTC
CASSAQGAGYTF
>few|TRBV29-1|TRBJ1-1|NA
TGCAGCATAAGTCTGGGGAGCACTGAAGCTTTCTTT
CSISLGSTEAFF
>NA|TRBV15|TRBJ2-7|TRBD1
TGTGCCACCAGCAGACAGGGGGCCTACGAGCAGTACTTC
CATSRQGAYEQYF
>NA|TRBV10-1|TRBJ2-2|TRBD1
TGCGCCAGCAGCCTAGGACAGGGGCCCGGGGAGCTGTTTTTT
CASSLGQGPGELFF
>few|TRBV4-1|TRBJ1-3|NA
TGCGCCAGCACAGGACAGAACAGAAACACCATATATTTT
CASTGQNRNTIYF
>NA|TRBV28|TRBJ2-7|TRBD1
TGTGCCAGCAGTTCGGTCGGGGACAGGGCTATTACCGAGCAGTACTTC
CASSSVGDRAITEQYF
>NA|TRBV5-1|TRBJ1-1|NA
TGCGCCAGCAGCTTGGGACCACAGGGAACAAGTGTGAAGAACACTGAAGCTTTCTTT
CASSLGPQGTSVKNTEAFF
>NA|TRBV19|TRBJ1-2|NA
TGTGCCAGTAGTACACCGGGACTAGTATATGGCTACACCTTC
CASSTPGLVYGYTF
>NA|TRBV12-5|TRBJ2-1|TRBD1
TGTGCTAGTGGTCATCGACAGGGGGCCTACAATGAGCAGTTCTTC
CASGHRQGAYNEQFF
>NA|TRBV4-1|TRBJ2-7|TRBD1
TGCGCCAGCACAAGGGGACAGGGGGGGATCTACGAGCAGTACTTC
CASTRGQGGIYEQYF
>NA|TRBV5-4|TRBJ2-2|TRBD2
TGTGCCAGCAGCACGGGACTAGCGGGTCCAAACACCGGGGAGCTGTTTTTT
CASSTGLAGPNTGELFF
>NA|TRBV7-9|TRBJ2-1|NA
TGTGCCAGCAGCTTTACCTACAATGAGCAGTTCTTC
CASSFTYNEQFF
>NA|TRBV29-1|TRBJ1-1|NA
TGCAGCGTCCTCAGGGGAACTGAAGCTTTCTTT
CSVLRGTEAFF
>NA|TRBV11-2|TRBJ2-1|TRBD1
TGTGCCAGCAGCTTCGGGGTCTTCAGTGGGACAGGGCGAAATGAGCAGTTCTTC
CASSFGVFSGTGRNEQFF
>NA|TRBV20-1|TRBJ2-3|TRBD2
TGCAGTGCGGGGACTAGCGGCTTCCAGTATTTT
CSAGTSGFQYF
>NA|TRBV11-2|TRBJ2-1|TRBD2
TGTGCCAGCAGCTTAGCGACGGGGGGGAGCGTGAATGAGCAGTTCTTC
CASSLATGGSVNEQFF